One and the same sample provided the 6 T cell receptor beta chains below, sequenced in a study of neurological immune-mediated disorders. TCRdb reanalysed the 5' RACE reads using MiXCR and keeps one entry per CDR3 protein. Among more than 15,000 distinct CDR3 sequences listed, about 2.5% were seen once. Sequenced sample: PBMCs. These receptors were collected from a woman in her late teens or twenties with multiple sclerosis.

This clonotype was counted many times. The CDR3 reads CASSLAPSADEQFF. The CDR3 DNA reads TGTGCCAGCAGCTTAGCCCCGAGTGCGGATGAGCAGTTCTTC. J is TRBJ2-1 and V is TRBV7-8; D is uncertain. Germline V gene lookup returns CDR1 SGHVS and CDR2 FQNEAQ. Trimming left V 0 bases short and J 8 bases short, with 11 bases between. CDR3 size: 14 residues.

In this sample, this clonotype turned up many times. V gene TRBV20-1 combines with J gene TRBJ1-5; D is ambiguous. V lost 6 bases, J lost 0 bases, and 9 bases lay in between. Germline values: CDR1 DFQATT, CDR2 SNEGSKA (reference sequence). The CDR3 is made up of 13 amino acids. CDR3 loop: CSASGHSNQPQHF. The CDR3 nucleotides read TGCAGTGCGAGCGGTCATAGCAATCAGCCCCAGCATTTT.

The sample holds many counts of this clonotype. The chain has TRBV5-1 and TRBJ1-5; 8 nucleotides align to TRBD1. This CDR3 is 14 amino acids long. The V gene end was trimmed by 3 bases and the J gene end by 6 bases; junction bases not matched to a gene: 5. Germline values: CDR1 SGHRS, CDR2 YFSETQ. The CDR3 DNA reads as TGCGCCAGCAGCTCGACAGGGGATGGTCAGCCCCAGCATTTT. Its protein product is CASSSTGDGQPQHF.

The genes are TRBV5-5 and TRBJ2-1; D is unresolved. V was trimmed by 1 base and J by 5 bases, leaving 7 bases between them. This CDR3 is built from 13 residues. Germline CDR1 reads SGHKS; CDR2 reads YYEKEE (reference sequence). The CDR3 protein is CASSLYLDNEQFF. CDR3 DNA: TGTGCCAGCAGCTTGTACCTTGACAATGAGCAGTTCTTC.

This clonotype is categorized as medium-sized. J is TRBJ1-2 and V is TRBV12-3 or TRBV12-4, with TRBD1 identical over 7 bases. CDR3 length: 13 amino acids. Trimming took 4 bases from V and 5 from J; bases not matched to a gene: 4. The CDR3 here is CASSSRGGYGYTF. CDR3 coding DNA: TGTGCCAGCAGTTCCAGGGGGGGTTATGGCTACACCTTC.

The table lists this clonotype with a few counts. The V gene is TRBV10-3, the J gene TRBJ1-3, with unresolved D. Looked up from germline, CDR1 is ENHRY and CDR2 is SYGVKD. V was trimmed by 7 bases and J by 0 bases, leaving 10 bases between them. The CDR3 loop spans 14 amino acids. CDR3 protein: CAIKTESSGNTIYF. DNA for the CDR3: TGTGCCATCAAAACGGAGAGCTCTGGAAACACCATATATTTT.